This TCR beta chain originates from a study of pediatric ulcerative colitis. The study's findings and limits: Acute severe colitis showed lower rectal diversity from clonal expansions. Total lymphocyte DNA, not sorted subsets, was the template.

This was a survey-level run. Sequencing used immunoSEQ multiplex PCR; TCRdb keeps in-frame clones, though not all of them. The sample shows tens of thousands of clones, around 64% of them seen only once. One to two pinch biopsies were taken from the rectum during colonoscopy. Trimming removed 0 bases at V and 3 bases at J, with 10 bases between. CDR3 length equals 14 residues. Germline CDR1 is SGDLS and CDR2 is YYNGEE. There are a few counts of this clone. Its antigen is still unknown. The sample was gut tissue. The source is a boy aged 5-17 years with severe ulcerative colitis. The chain combines TRBV9 with TRBJ2-7; D uncertain. The CDR3 reads CASSVEVSSYEQYF. CDR3 nucleotide sequence: TGTGCCAGCAGCGTAGAGGTCAGCAGCTACGAGCAGTACTTC.